Detailed here is one T cell receptor (beta chain). The authors isolated PBMCs from approximately 10 ml of fresh peripheral blood. V dropped 4 bases and J dropped 7; count of bases not matched to a gene: 16. Per germline, CDR1 LNHNV and CDR2 YYDKDF (reference sequence). The CDR3 is 16 residues long. Using RNA transcripts, the TCR beta CDR3 regions were amplified. The library came from an HTBI-primed first-round RT-PCR and a second-round multiplex PCR. TCRdb re-called the multiplex PCR reads through MiXCR, storing one row per CDR3 protein. This table has around 670,000 distinct CDR3 sequences, around 40% appearing once. The entry originates in a study of Graves' ophthalmopathy and Graves' hyperthyroidism.

The source is an adult man with Graves' ophthalmopathy. The sequenced sample was peripheral blood. V gene TRBV15 combines with J gene TRBJ2-7; TRBD1 matches at 7 bases. CDR3 sequence (DNA): TGTGCCACCAGCATAGCCTCGGGGACAGTTTTGCGGGAGCAGTACTTC. Amino acids: CATSIASGTVLREQYF.